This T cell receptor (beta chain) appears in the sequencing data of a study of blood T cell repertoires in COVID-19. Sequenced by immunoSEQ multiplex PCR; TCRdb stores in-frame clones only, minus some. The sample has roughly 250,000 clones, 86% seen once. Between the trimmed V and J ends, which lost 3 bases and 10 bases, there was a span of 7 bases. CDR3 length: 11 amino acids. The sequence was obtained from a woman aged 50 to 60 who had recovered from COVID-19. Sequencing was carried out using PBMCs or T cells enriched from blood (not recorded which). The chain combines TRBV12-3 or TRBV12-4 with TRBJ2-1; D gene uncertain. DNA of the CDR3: TGTGCCAGCAGTTTCTCGGTGGAGCAGTTCTTC. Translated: CASSFSVEQFF.